The clone carrying this T cell receptor beta chain was recorded at least ten times. Documented time point: newly diagnosed GD, antithyroid drugs for less than 3 months. PBMC RNA served as the TCR library source. Diagnosis followed American Thyroid Association guidelines for Graves' disease. The record originates from a study of regulatory T cells in long-lasting Graves disease. V lost 5 bases to trimming and J lost 2 bases; unmatched junction nucleotides: 7. The V gene's germline CDR1 is SEHNR and CDR2 FQNEAQ (reference sequence). This CDR3 contains 15 residues. Investigators prepared the TCR beta libraries by applying iRepertoire HTBI primers and Arm-PCR of CDR3 regions. Each CDR3 protein is one row after TCRdb ran MiXCR on the multiplex PCR reads. The sample contains approximately 480,000 distinct CDR3 sequences, 15% to 20% of which appear only once. These same data were also listed under a study on T cells in Graves' hyperthyroidism and ophthalmopathy. From that study: A set of HTBI primers served as the primers for a first-round RT-PCR of the TCR CDR3. Most expanded thyroid clonotypes above 0.001 also appeared in blood.

The sequence derives from a man aged 40-49 years with Graves disease. This chain connects TRBV7-9 to TRBJ2-7, with 9 positions matching TRBD1. Sample: peripheral blood mononuclear cells (PBMCs), taken at new diagnosis, from a patient treated with antithyroid drugs. CDR3 sequence reads: CASSPRDRATYEQYF. CDR3 in DNA: TGTGCCAGCAGCCCCCGGGACAGGGCGACCTACGAGCAGTACTTC. Full variable domain (rest looked up from reference TRBV7-9 and TRBJ2-7): DTGVSQNPRHKITKRGQNVTFRCDPISEHNRLYWYRQTLGQGPEFLTYFQNEAQLEKSRLLSDRFSAERPKGSFSTLEIQRTEQGDSAMYLCASSPRDRATYEQYFGPGTRLTVT.